This T cell receptor (beta chain) was sequenced for a study of blood T cell repertoires in COVID-19. The wider study: Samples representing acute and convalescent COVID-19 were sourced from the United States, Italy and Spain. The cDNA or gDNA used as material had been derived from T cells, B-cell-depleted T cells, or PBMCs.

The CDR3 is made up of 14 amino acids. V was clipped by 5 bases and J by 7 bases; unmatched bases: 8. CDR1 MNHEY and CDR2 SVGEGT come from the germline V gene. Here immunoSEQ multiplex PCR was the method, and the copy in TCRdb shows in-frame clones only, minus some. Found here are about 410,000 clones, around 91% of them singletons; the top ten hold roughly 1.4%. Sequencing used peripheral blood. This TCR was sampled from a woman in her 40s with COVID-19, enrolled during active disease. V and J are TRBV6-2 or TRBV6-3 and TRBJ2-7, with 10 bases aligning to TRBD2. The CDR3 reads CASSQREGRFEQYF. As DNA, the CDR3 is TGTGCCAGCAGTCAGCGGGAGGGCCGTTTTGAGCAGTACTTC.